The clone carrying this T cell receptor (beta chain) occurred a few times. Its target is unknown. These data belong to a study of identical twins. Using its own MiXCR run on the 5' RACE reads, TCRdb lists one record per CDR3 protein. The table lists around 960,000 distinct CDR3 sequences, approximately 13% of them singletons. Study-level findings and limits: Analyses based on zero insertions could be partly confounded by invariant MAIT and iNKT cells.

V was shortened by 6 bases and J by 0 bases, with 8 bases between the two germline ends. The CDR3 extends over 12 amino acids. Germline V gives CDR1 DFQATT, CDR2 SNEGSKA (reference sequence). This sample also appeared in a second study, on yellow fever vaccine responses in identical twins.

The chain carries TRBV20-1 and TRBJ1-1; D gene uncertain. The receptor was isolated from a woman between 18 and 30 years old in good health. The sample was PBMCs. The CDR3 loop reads CSATDMNTEAFF. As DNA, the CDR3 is TGCAGTGCCACAGATATGAACACTGAAGCTTTCTTT.